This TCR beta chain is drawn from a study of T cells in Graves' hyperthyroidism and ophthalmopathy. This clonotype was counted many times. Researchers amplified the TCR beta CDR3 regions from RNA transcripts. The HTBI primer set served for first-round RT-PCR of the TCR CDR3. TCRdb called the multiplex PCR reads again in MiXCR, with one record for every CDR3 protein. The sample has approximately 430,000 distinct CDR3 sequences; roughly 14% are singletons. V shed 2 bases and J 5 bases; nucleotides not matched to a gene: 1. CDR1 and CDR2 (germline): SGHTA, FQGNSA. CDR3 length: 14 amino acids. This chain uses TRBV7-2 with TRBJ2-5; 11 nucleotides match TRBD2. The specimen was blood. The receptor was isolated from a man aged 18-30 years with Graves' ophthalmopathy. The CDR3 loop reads CASSLRTSGETQYF. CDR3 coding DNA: TGTGCCAGCAGCTTACGGACTAGCGGGGAGACCCAGTACTTC.